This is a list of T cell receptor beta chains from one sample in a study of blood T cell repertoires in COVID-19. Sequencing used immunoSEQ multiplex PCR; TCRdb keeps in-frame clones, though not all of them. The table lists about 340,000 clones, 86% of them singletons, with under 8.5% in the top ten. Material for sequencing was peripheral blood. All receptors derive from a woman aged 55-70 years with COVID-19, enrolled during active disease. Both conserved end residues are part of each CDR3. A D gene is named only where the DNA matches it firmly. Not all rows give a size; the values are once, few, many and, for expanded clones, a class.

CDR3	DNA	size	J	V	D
CAKGQGANTGELFF	TGTGCCAAGGGACAGGGGGCGAACACCGGGGAGCTGTTTTTT	-	TRBJ2-2	TRBV2	TRBD1
CASSLGQANYGYTF	TGCGCCAGCAGCTTGGGACAGGCAAACTATGGCTACACCTTC	-	TRBJ1-2	TRBV5-1	-
CASSSRGGEGLYGYTF	TGTGCCAGCAGCTCCAGAGGGGGGGAGGGGTTGTATGGCTACACCTTC	-	TRBJ1-2	TRBV9	-
CAWSITTDSPLHF	TGTGCCTGGAGTATAACGACAGATTCACCCCTCCACTTT	-	TRBJ1-6	TRBV30	-
CASSSSFMFRAKNIQYF	TGTGCCAGCAGCTCCTCCTTTATGTTTCGGGCCAAAAACATTCAGTACTTC	-	TRBJ2-4	TRBV7-2	-
CASSLGGQGNYGYTF	TGCGCCAGCAGCTTGGGGGGACAGGGCAACTATGGCTACACCTTC	few	TRBJ1-2	TRBV5-1	TRBD1
CASISSGNTIYF	TGTGCCAGCATCTCTTCTGGAAACACCATATATTTT	-	TRBJ1-3	TRBV6-5	-
CASIIYEGGRDTQYF	TGTGCCAGCATCATTTACGAGGGGGGGAGAGATACGCAGTATTTT	-	TRBJ2-3	TRBV7-9	-
CASILGQSPGNTIYF	TGTGCCAGCATTCTGGGACAGTCCCCTGGAAACACCATATATTTT	-	TRBJ1-3	TRBV7-9	TRBD1
CASSVDNRAYEQYF	TGTGCCAGCAGCGTAGATAACAGAGCCTACGAGCAGTACTTC	-	TRBJ2-7	TRBV9	-
CASSLQANTEAFF	TGTGCCAGCAGCTTACAGGCGAACACTGAAGCTTTCTTT	once	TRBJ1-1	TRBV11-3	-
CASSGAGKAGYTF	TGTGCCAGCAGTGGGGCAGGGAAAGCTGGCTACACCTTC	-	TRBJ1-2	TRBV2	-
CASSLGSGGRSYEQYF	TGTGCCAGCAGTCTAGGGTCGGGGGGACGGTCCTACGAGCAGTACTTC	-	TRBJ2-7	TRBV7-9	TRBD2
CASRETGSNEQYF	TGTGCCAGCAGAGAGACAGGTTCCAACGAGCAGTACTTC	-	TRBJ2-7	TRBV2	-
CASSVVGQGAEELFF	TGTGCCAGCAGCGTAGTAGGACAGGGGGCGGAGGAGCTGTTTTTT	-	TRBJ2-2	TRBV9	TRBD1
CAISEAAGEQYF	TGTGCCATCAGTGAGGCGGCAGGGGAGCAGTACTTC	-	TRBJ2-7	TRBV10-3	-
CASSYPDQETQYF	TGCGCCAGCAGCTATCCGGACCAAGAGACCCAGTACTTC	-	TRBJ2-5	TRBV5-1	-
CASSYRHLNTEAFF	TGTGCCAGCAGTTACAGACATCTGAACACTGAAGCTTTCTTT	-	TRBJ1-1	TRBV2	-
CASSYSPSGGTGELFF	TGTGCCAGCAGTTACTCCCCTAGCGGGGGGACCGGGGAGCTGTTTTTT	-	TRBJ2-2	TRBV6-5	TRBD2
CASSLALAGELFF	TGCGCCAGCAGCTTGGCGCTGGCTGGGGAGCTGTTTTTT	few	TRBJ2-2	TRBV5-1	-
CASVPGGTEAFF	TGTGCCAGTGTCCCGGGAGGGACTGAAGCTTTCTTT	-	TRBJ1-1	TRBV19	-
CASSFAVLYGYTF	TGTGCCAGCAGTTTTGCAGTCCTCTATGGCTACACCTTC	-	TRBJ1-2	TRBV12-3/TRBV12-4	-
CATSLESMNTEAFF	TGTGCCACCAGTCTGGAGAGCATGAACACTGAAGCTTTCTTT	-	TRBJ1-1	TRBV24-1	-
CASSKGWDRGPQQYF	TGTGCCAGCAGCAAAGGTTGGGACAGGGGGCCGCAGCAGTACTTC	-	TRBJ2-7	TRBV21-1	-
CASSLLAGGSYEQYF	TGTGCCAGCAGCCTCCTAGCGGGGGGTTCCTACGAGCAGTACTTC	-	TRBJ2-7	TRBV27	TRBD2
CASSHGTQYF	TGTGCCAGCAGCCACGGGACCCAGTACTTC	once	TRBJ2-5	TRBV3-1/TRBV3-2	-
CASSEWDRNQPQHF	TGTGCCAGCAGTGAATGGGACAGGAATCAGCCCCAGCATTTT	-	TRBJ1-5	TRBV2	TRBD1
CASSHAIGDREPQHF	TGTGCCAGCAGTCATGCTATTGGGGACAGGGAGCCCCAGCATTTT	-	TRBJ1-5	TRBV6-6	TRBD1
CASSPQGARLYEQYF	TGTGCCAGCTCACCGCAGGGGGCTCGACTCTACGAGCAGTACTTC	-	TRBJ2-7	TRBV18	TRBD1
CASSQGLAGGAHEQFF	TGTGCCAGCAGCCAAGGGCTAGCGGGGGGGGCCCATGAGCAGTTCTTC	-	TRBJ2-1	TRBV3-1/TRBV3-2	TRBD2
CASSLAQAASGNTIYF	TGTGCCAGCAGCTTAGCGCAGGCCGCCTCTGGAAACACCATATATTTT	-	TRBJ1-3	TRBV7-2	-
CSVRGLNTGELFF	TGCAGCGTTAGGGGACTCAACACCGGGGAGCTGTTTTTT	-	TRBJ2-2	TRBV29-1	-
CASSLGAGGDQPQHF	TGCGCCAGCAGCTTGGGCGCAGGGGGCGATCAGCCCCAGCATTTT	-	TRBJ1-5	TRBV5-1	TRBD1
CASSQGQRGEEKLFF	TGCGCCAGCAGCCAGGGACAGAGGGGTGAGGAAAAACTGTTTTTT	-	TRBJ1-4	TRBV5-1	TRBD1
CASSLAGMNIQYF	TGTGCCAGCAGCTTAGCGGGTATGAACATTCAGTACTTC	-	TRBJ2-4	TRBV11-2	-
CASSSLGGEKLFF	TGCGCCAGCAGCTCCTTAGGGGGAGAAAAACTGTTTTTT	once	TRBJ1-4	TRBV5-1	-
CASSLDPTSGGVTDTQYF	TGTGCCAGCAGCTTAGATCCCACTAGCGGGGGGGTCACAGATACGCAGTATTTT	-	TRBJ2-3	TRBV11-2	TRBD2
CASSPGGTLYNEQFF	TGTGCCAGCAGCCCTGGAGGGACTCTGTACAATGAGCAGTTCTTC	-	TRBJ2-1	TRBV5-4	-
CASRAGTGNTEAFF	TGTGCCAGCAGAGCCGGGACAGGGAACACTGAAGCTTTCTTT	-	TRBJ1-1	TRBV6-5	TRBD1
CASSPLGGELNEKLFF	TGTGCCAGCTCACCATTAGGGGGAGAACTTAATGAAAAACTGTTTTTT	-	TRBJ1-4	TRBV18	-
CASSTDRAMVYEQYF	TGTGCCAGCAGTACGGACAGGGCGATGGTTTACGAGCAGTACTTC	once	TRBJ2-7	TRBV6-2/TRBV6-3	TRBD1
CASGLGLAGPGAETQYF	TGTGCTAGTGGTTTGGGACTAGCGGGGCCGGGAGCAGAGACCCAGTACTTC	-	TRBJ2-5	TRBV12-5	TRBD2
CASSLDLGGVNTIYF	TGTGCCAGCAGCTTAGATCTGGGAGGGGTAAACACCATATATTTT	-	TRBJ1-3	TRBV11-2	-
CSVPVETNEKLFF	TGCAGCGTTCCGGTAGAAACTAATGAAAAACTGTTTTTT	once	TRBJ1-4	TRBV29-1	-
CASSQPAGGPRDTQYF	TGCGCCAGCAGCCAGCCAGCGGGGGGGCCAAGAGATACGCAGTATTTT	-	TRBJ2-3	TRBV4-1	TRBD2
CASSSGGLGTEAFF	TGTGCCAGCAGCTCAGGGGGCCTGGGGACTGAAGCTTTCTTT	-	TRBJ1-1	TRBV5-4	TRBD1
CASSQGTAEQFF	TGTGCCAGCAGCCAAGGGACTGCTGAGCAGTTCTTC	-	TRBJ2-1	TRBV12-3/TRBV12-4	-
CASSFTRPYEQYF	TGTGCCAGCAGTTTTACGCGTCCCTACGAGCAGTACTTC	once	TRBJ2-7	TRBV2	-
CASSPRDREFNEQFF	TGTGCCAGTAGTCCCCGGGACAGGGAGTTCAATGAGCAGTTCTTC	-	TRBJ2-1	TRBV19	TRBD1
CASSYGGRNQPQHF	TGTGCCAGCAGTTACGGGGGCCGCAATCAGCCCCAGCATTTT	-	TRBJ1-5	TRBV6-5	-
CASGLRAGATDTQYF	TGTGCTAGTGGTTTGAGAGCGGGGGCAACAGATACGCAGTATTTT	few	TRBJ2-3	TRBV12-5	TRBD2
CASSGSSGANVLTF	TGTGCCAGCAGTGGGAGCTCTGGGGCCAACGTCCTGACTTTC	-	TRBJ2-6	TRBV25-1	-
CASSPLLARGYTEAFF	TGTGCCAGCTCACCACTATTGGCCAGGGGATATACTGAAGCTTTCTTT	-	TRBJ1-1	TRBV18	-
CASSPTEANYGYTF	TGTGCCAGCTCACCGACAGAAGCTAACTATGGCTACACCTTC	-	TRBJ1-2	TRBV18	-
CASSLMEEEQYF	TGTGCCAGCAGCTTAATGGAGGAGGAGCAGTACTTC	-	TRBJ2-7	TRBV11-3	-
CASSRAGGNTGELFF	TGTGCCAGCAGCCGAGCGGGGGGGAACACCGGGGAGCTGTTTTTT	-	TRBJ2-2	TRBV5-4	TRBD2
CASSWDRRHHGYTF	TGTGCCAGCAGCTGGGACAGGAGACATCATGGCTACACCTTC	-	TRBJ1-2	TRBV13	TRBD1
CASSSQLTSGGQDTQYF	TGTGCCAGCAGCTCCCAGTTGACTAGCGGGGGTCAAGATACGCAGTATTTT	-	TRBJ2-3	TRBV11-3	TRBD2
CASSFHLLAGGFQETQYF	TGTGCCAGCAGCTTCCACCTTTTGGCGGGGGGCTTCCAAGAGACCCAGTACTTC	-	TRBJ2-5	TRBV11-3	TRBD2